The 19 T cell receptor beta chains given below trace back to one sample, sequenced in a study of Ad26.COV2.S vaccination and SARS-CoV-2 variants. Treatment of the sample: about 20 received Ad26.COV2.S at low or high dose, single or two shots; 5 received placebo; per-sample allocation not given. It was on day 63 after the first vaccine or placebo injection that samples were taken. Here immunoSEQ multiplex PCR was the method, and the copy in TCRdb shows in-frame clones only, minus some. The sample shows fewer than 500,000 clones, 89% of them seen only once. The source material was peripheral blood, sampled in a trial of Ad26.COV2.S vaccine versus placebo. The receptors were sampled from a person between 18 and 65 years old who received the Ad26.COV2.S COVID-19 vaccine or a placebo.

This clone was recorded once. The gene calls are TRBV9 and TRBJ2-1, with 10 bases identical to TRBD1. Trimming took 3 bases from V and 8 from J; bases not matched to a gene: 11. The germline V gene has CDR1 SGDLS and CDR2 YYNGEE. This CDR3 has 16 amino acids. In nucleotides, the CDR3 is TGTGCCAGCAGCGAAACTTCGACAGGGGGCCGCTATGAGCAGTTCTTC. It yields the protein CASSETSTGGRYEQFF.

This CDR3 reads CASSIVSLYQPQHF. The CDR3 DNA reads as TGTGCCAGTAGTATAGTATCCCTTTATCAGCCCCAGCATTTT. The rearrangement links TRBV19 to TRBJ1-5; D unclear. The length of the CDR3 is 14 residues. The V end lost 1 base, the J end lost 5 bases, and 9 bases lay between the germline ends. Germline lookup yields CDR1 LNHDA and CDR2 SQIVND (reference sequence).

Only one count was recorded for this clone. V and J are TRBV6-2 or TRBV6-3 and TRBJ1-6; 8 bases line up with TRBD1. This CDR3 is built from 13 residues. V lost 6 bases, J lost 7 bases, and 2 bases stayed unmatched. Looked up from germline, CDR1 is MNHEY and CDR2 is SVGEGT. CDR3 DNA sequence: TGTGCCAGCAGCGACAGGGGAAATTCACCCCTCCACTTT. It yields the protein CASSDRGNSPLHF.

The chain recombines TRBV5-1 with TRBJ2-5; possible D gene TRBD1, 6 bases. Per germline, CDR1 SGHRS and CDR2 YFSETQ. The CDR3 length is 14 residues. Trimming pared 3 bases from V and 3 bases from J, leaving 12 bases between. In nucleotides, the CDR3 is TGCGCCAGCAGCTCGGCAGGGGCCGAAGAGACCCAGTACTTC. It encodes CASSSAGAEETQYF.

The V gene is TRBV7-2, the J gene TRBJ2-3, with TRBD2 matching over 11 bases. V lost 8 bases and J lost 1; bases outside the gene matches: 2. The CDR3 is 14 amino acids. CDR1 SGHTA and CDR2 FQGNSA come from the germline V gene. The CDR3 DNA reads as TGTGCCAGCGCACTAGCGGGGGGCACAGATACGCAGTATTTT. It codes for CASALAGGTDTQYF.

The rearrangement joins TRBV20-1 to TRBJ2-1; D perhaps matches TRBD2 (6 bases). Germline CDR1 and CDR2: DFQATT and SNEGSKA (reference sequence). Trimming cost V 3 bases and J 1 base, with 22 bases left between them. This CDR3 is built from 18 residues. CDR3 DNA sequence: TGCAGTGCTAGTCGGTTAGGCGGGGCCCCTATTTCCTACAATGAGCAGTTCTTC. Amino acids: CSASRLGGAPISYNEQFF.

The V gene is TRBV5-1, the J gene TRBJ2-3; TRBD2 might be the D (6 bases). The CDR3 length is 13 residues. V lost 2 bases and J lost 4, with 8 bases in between. Germline lookup yields CDR1 SGHRS and CDR2 YFSETQ. CDR3 nucleotides: TGCGCCAGCAGCTTCCCTAGCGCAGATACGCAGTATTTT. Encoded protein: CASSFPSADTQYF.

The chain joins TRBV5-1 to TRBJ2-7, with TRBD1 matching over 11 bases. This CDR3 has 16 amino acids. The germline CDR1 and CDR2 sequences are SGHRS and YFSETQ. Trimming removed 3 bases from V and 3 bases from J; junction bases left unmatched: 8. CDR3 residues: CASSSAGTGGSYEQYF. Written as DNA, the CDR3 is TGCGCCAGCAGCTCGGCAGGGACAGGGGGAAGCTACGAGCAGTACTTC.

This chain links TRBV19 with TRBJ1-2; tentative D call: TRBD1 (5 bases). V gave up 4 bases and J gave up 8 bases, with 20 bases separating them. Germline V lookup: CDR1 LNHDA, CDR2 SQIVND (reference sequence). This CDR3 is 15 amino acids long. The CDR3 here is CASSRVTADFEGYTF. DNA for the CDR3: TGTGCCAGTAGTAGGGTGACAGCGGATTTTGAGGGCTACACCTTC.

This chain uses TRBV6-5 with TRBJ1-2; no definite D call. CDR3 length: 13 residues. CDR1 MNHEY and CDR2 SVGAGI come from the germline V gene. V lost 7 bases and J 5 bases, leaving 14 bases between the germline ends. In DNA form, the CDR3 reads TGTGCCAGCACTCGAACGGGCAGTTATGGCTACACCTTC. Translated, it gives CASTRTGSYGYTF.

The gene calls are TRBV11-1 and TRBJ2-1; TRBD1 is a possible D gene (6 bases). Germline-derived CDR1 and CDR2 are SGHAT and FQDESV (reference sequence). This CDR3 has 14 residues. V lost 1 base and J 2 bases, leaving 6 bases between the germline ends. The CDR3 reads CASSLGQAYNEQFF. As DNA, the CDR3 is TGTGCCAGCAGCTTAGGACAGGCCTACAATGAGCAGTTCTTC.

This rearrangement joins TRBV18 to TRBJ1-2, with 11 bases matching TRBD1. The trim removed 4 bases at V and 4 bases at J, leaving 5 bases unmatched. The length of the CDR3 is 15 residues. Germline values: CDR1 KGHSH, CDR2 LQKENI. The CDR3 loop reads CASSRRDRGSYGYTF. In DNA, the CDR3 is TGTGCCAGCTCACGGCGGGACAGGGGGTCCTATGGCTACACCTTC.

Here the CDR3 reads CASSLAGGGTEAFF. The CDR3 DNA reads as TGTGCCAGCAGCTTGGCAGGGGGAGGCACTGAAGCTTTCTTT. The chain joins TRBV5-5 to TRBJ1-1; 7 bases align to TRBD1. The CDR3 sequence is 14 residues long. CDR1 is SGHKS and CDR2 is YYEKEE in the germline V gene (reference sequence). Trimming took 0 bases from V and 4 from J; bases not matched to a gene: 3.

This chain links TRBV27 with TRBJ2-1; D is possibly TRBD1 or TRBD2 (5 bases each). Germline V gene sequence: CDR1 MNHEY, CDR2 SMNVEV (reference sequence). This CDR3 region has 14 residues. V lost 7 bases and J lost 8, with 18 bases in between. As DNA, the CDR3 is TGTGCCAGCACTCGGGACCCGCGATACCATGAGCAGTTCTTC. Translated: CASTRDPRYHEQFF.

The chain uses TRBV6-6 and TRBJ2-4; D is possibly TRBD1 (6 bases). The CDR3 has 12 amino acids. V was trimmed by 2 bases and J by 15 bases, leaving 14 bases between them. The V gene's germline CDR1 is MNHNY and CDR2 SVGAGI (reference sequence). The CDR3 loop is CASSYQGPGRYF. The CDR3 DNA is TGTGCCAGCAGTTACCAGGGGCCAGGGCGGTACTTC.

This clone appeared once. V is TRBV5-4 and J is TRBJ2-3; 11 bases agree with TRBD2. This CDR3 has 17 amino acids. The germline gives CDR1 SGHNT, CDR2 YYREEE (reference sequence). V gave up 3 bases and J gave up 0 bases; unmatched junction bases: 6. The CDR3 protein is CASSSRLAGTSTDTQYF. The CDR3 DNA is TGTGCCAGCAGCTCGAGACTAGCGGGGACTAGCACAGATACGCAGTATTTT.

This clone was observed once. This chain's CDR3 is CASSHTVEADTQYF. The CDR3 DNA reads as TGTGCCAGCAGTCATACAGTAGAGGCAGATACGCAGTATTTT. The chain combines TRBV6-5 with TRBJ2-3; D gene unclear. Germline V gene lookup returns CDR1 MNHEY and CDR2 SVGAGI. The CDR3 sequence is 14 residues long. The ends were cut back, 5 bases at V and 4 bases at J, with 13 bases in the middle.

The J gene is TRBJ1-4, the V gene TRBV19; D unresolved. This CDR3 is built from 16 residues. The germline V gene has CDR1 LNHDA and CDR2 SQIVND (reference sequence). The V end was cut by 4 bases, the J end by 1 base, with 13 bases between. CDR3 nucleotide sequence: TGTGCCAGTAGTACACAGCTAATAGAAACTAATGAAAAACTGTTTTTT. Translated: CASSTQLIETNEKLFF. Based on the CDR3 plus reference TRBV19 and TRBJ1-4, the full variable domain is DGGITQSPKYLFRKEGQNVTLSCEQNLNHDAMYWYRQDPGQGLRLIYYSQIVNDFQKGDIAEGYSVSREKKESFPLTVTSAQKNPTAFYLCASSTQLIETNEKLFFGSGTQLSVL.

The chain has TRBV5-4 and TRBJ1-1; 8 nucleotides align to TRBD1. This CDR3 comprises 14 residues. Per germline, CDR1 SGHNT and CDR2 YYREEE (reference sequence). The V segment lost 5 bases and the J segment 5 bases; nucleotides outside the gene matches: 8. The CDR3 loop is CASSYRTGRTEAFF. Written as DNA, the CDR3 is TGTGCCAGCAGTTACCGGACAGGGAGGACTGAAGCTTTCTTT.